The present T cell receptor (beta chain) was sequenced within a study of shared clonotypes between healthy human individuals. About the study: Donors had three CD4 naive, three CD4 memory, two CD8 naive and one CD8 memory plate apiece. Whole-study findings and limits: Rarefaction showed that sequencing of sorted subsets was incomplete (despite large depth). Researchers found naive subsets generally carried larger estimated richness than memory subsets.

Per the original methods: With immunoSEQ giving junction-only sequences and no quality scores, filtering differed. Sequenced by immunoSEQ multiplex PCR; TCRdb stores in-frame clones only, minus some. The V and J calls and clone size come from that table; D and trimming were worked out from the DNA. There are roughly 1.4 million clones in the sample; approximately 98.5% occur only once, and roughly 0.35% lies in the top ten. Regarding this clone: What it recognizes is unknown.

V gave up 1 base and J gave up 3 bases, with 14 bases separating them. The CDR3 spans 16 residues. CDR1 and CDR2 (germline): SGHDN, FVKESK. The chain has TRBV14 and TRBJ2-3; D ambiguous. The receptor's source is a man aged 25-40 years in good health. The source material was naive CD4+ T cells sorted from blood. Subset denoted: CD45RA+ positively selected. CDR3 nucleotide sequence: TGTGCCAGCAGCCAAGGGGTAACTTCATTGACAGATACGCAGTATTTT. Translated: CASSQGVTSLTDTQYF.